The rows below give T cell receptor beta chains drawn from one sample of a study of T cell repertoires in cytomegalovirus infection. TCRdb called the reads again in MiXCR, with one record for every CDR3 protein. The repertoire includes nearly 650,000 distinct CDR3 sequences, less than 25% of them detected once, and roughly 8% sits in the top ten. The sample comprised CD8+ T cells from PBMCs. Source of these receptors: a human donor in good health (CMV status not recorded). Some clones in this sample may be carry-over from other donors' samples. Both conserved end residues are part of each CDR3. The D gene is left open where the match is weak. Size tells how often a clone was seen (once, few, many) or the class of an expanded clone, and some rows leave it out.

clone_size d_call j_call v_call cdr3_aa cdr3_nt
many . TRBJ1-5 TRBV11-3 CASSFIQGPRQPQHF TGTGCCAGCAGCTTTATACAGGGCCCCCGTCAGCCCCAGCATTTT
. . TRBJ2-5 TRBV6-2/TRBV6-3 CASSYPFSGRQETQYF TGTGCCAGCAGTTACCCATTTTCGGGCAGACAAGAGACCCAGTACTTC
. . TRBJ2-1 TRBV12-3/TRBV12-4 CASSDSDTNEQFF TGTGCCAGCAGTGACTCTGATACCAATGAGCAGTTCTTC
. . TRBJ2-7 TRBV5-6 CASSFAGTSYEQYF TGTGCCAGCAGCTTCGCAGGTACCTCCTACGAGCAGTACTTC
once . TRBJ2-2 TRBV7-6 CASSLLSGSTGELFF TGTGCCAGCAGCCTCCTGTCGGGCTCGACCGGGGAGCTGTTTTTT
. . TRBJ2-3 TRBV13 CASSLGSLDTQYF TGTGCCAGCAGCTTAGGTAGCTTAGATACGCAGTATTTT
. TRBD1 TRBJ2-1 TRBV9 CASSVMDRGGLAYNEQFF TGTGCCAGCAGCGTAATGGACAGGGGGGGATTGGCCTACAATGAGCAGTTCTTC
few TRBD2 TRBJ2-2 TRBV6-2/TRBV6-3 CASRTGLAGESGELFF TGTGCCAGCAGAACGGGCCTAGCGGGGGAATCCGGGGAGCTGTTTTTT
. TRBD1 TRBJ2-3 TRBV28 CASYKGDSSTNTQYF TGTGCCAGTTACAAGGGGGACAGCAGCACAAATACGCAGTATTTT
. TRBD1 TRBJ1-1 TRBV19 CATQTGVTEAFF TGTGCCACCCAGACAGGGGTTACTGAAGCTTTCTTT
. . TRBJ1-1 TRBV20-1 CSAPDLNTEAFF TGCAGTGCTCCTGACTTGAACACTGAAGCTTTCTTT
. . TRBJ1-2 TRBV28 CASREEGERGYTF TGTGCCAGCAGAGAGGAAGGAGAAAGAGGCTACACCTTC
many TRBD2 TRBJ2-3 TRBV7-6 CASSDWGSSGGAQADTQYF TGTGCCAGCAGCGACTGGGGATCTAGCGGGGGGGCACAGGCGGATACGCAGTATTTT
. . TRBJ1-1 TRBV6-5 CASSSLSGADEMNTEAFF TGTGCCAGCAGTAGCCTCTCAGGGGCCGACGAAATGAACACTGAAGCTTTCTTT
. . TRBJ2-1 TRBV27 CASSASGDNEQFF TGTGCCAGCAGCGCGAGTGGGGACAATGAGCAGTTCTTC
many TRBD1 TRBJ2-3 TRBV7-6 CASSWTGTSTDTQYF TGTGCCAGCAGCTGGACAGGTACAAGCACAGATACGCAGTATTTT
few TRBD1 TRBJ1-1 TRBV14 CASSPQGVTTEAFF TGTGCCAGCAGCCCACAGGGGGTTACCACTGAAGCTTTCTTT
. . TRBJ2-1 TRBV6-6 CASSYSRRGNEQFF TGTGCCAGCAGTTACTCGAGAAGGGGCAATGAGCAGTTCTTC
few . TRBJ1-4 TRBV20-1 CSARGYPGTREKLFF TGCAGTGCTAGGGGTTACCCCGGGACACGAGAAAAACTGTTTTTT
few . TRBJ2-3 TRBV19 CATSPGSPDTQYF TGTGCCACCTCGCCGGGAAGTCCAGATACGCAGTATTTT
. . TRBJ1-2 TRBV28 CASSHQFNYGYTF TGTGCCAGCAGTCACCAATTCAACTATGGCTACACCTTC
few . TRBJ1-3 TRBV6-8 CASSYPSGADSGNTIYF TGTGCCAGCAGTTACCCCTCCGGAGCGGACTCTGGAAACACCATATATTTT
many TRBD2 TRBJ2-1 TRBV6-6 CASSYNERGSSYNEQFF TGTGCCAGCAGTTACAACGAGCGGGGAAGCTCCTACAATGAGCAGTTCTTC
. . TRBJ2-1 TRBV7-8 CASSLGVDGSKAEQFF TGTGCCAGCAGCTTAGGGGTCGATGGATCGAAAGCTGAGCAGTTCTTC
. TRBD1 TRBJ2-2 TRBV14 CASTTTGAPMNTGELFF TGTGCCAGCACCACTACAGGGGCCCCTATGAACACCGGGGAGCTGTTTTTT
few . TRBJ1-1 TRBV6-1 CASTAVNTEAFF TGTGCCAGCACGGCAGTGAACACTGAAGCTTTCTTT
few . TRBJ1-1 TRBV5-6 CASSLASDQVDTEAFF TGTGCCAGCAGCTTGGCCTCCGACCAGGTGGACACTGAAGCTTTCTTT
many . TRBJ1-1 TRBV7-8 CASSSGVEAFF TGTGCCAGCAGCTCCGGGGTCGAAGCTTTCTTT
. . TRBJ2-1 TRBV6-1 CASRPPRGTTEYNEQFF TGTGCCAGCAGACCTCCTCGGGGAACCACGGAATACAATGAGCAGTTCTTC
many . TRBJ2-5 TRBV7-7 CASSLSTDLQETQYF TGTGCTAGCAGCTTATCAACCGATCTCCAAGAGACCCAGTACTTC
few . TRBJ1-1 TRBV2 CASTLTHEAFF TGTGCCAGCACCCTGACACATGAAGCTTTCTTT
many . TRBJ1-2 TRBV4-1 CASSQDRTGGYGYTF TGCGCCAGCAGCCAAGATAGGACGGGAGGCTATGGCTACACCTTC
few TRBD1 TRBJ2-7 TRBV7-9 CASSPGQATVDEQYF TGTGCCAGCAGCCCGGGACAGGCGACAGTTGACGAGCAGTACTTC
. . TRBJ1-5 TRBV28 CASRPGPGRYSNQPQHF TGTGCCAGCAGGCCGGGGCCCGGAAGGTATAGCAATCAGCCCCAGCATTTT
few TRBD1 TRBJ1-4 TRBV25-1 CASSEDAGTEGEKLFF TGTGCCAGCAGTGAAGACGCCGGGACAGAGGGAGAAAAACTGTTTTTT
few . TRBJ2-1 TRBV25-1 CASRSLYDTGNEQFF TGTGCCAGCAGGTCCCTCTACGATACGGGCAATGAGCAGTTCTTC
many . TRBJ2-5 TRBV7-2 CASSLEVRWVTEETQYF TGTGCCAGCAGCTTAGAGGTGAGGTGGGTAACCGAAGAGACCCAGTACTTC
. TRBD1 TRBJ1-6 TRBV20-1 CSARDRRADSYNSPLHF TGCAGTGCCCGGGACAGGCGAGCCGACTCCTATAATTCACCCCTCCACTTT
. . TRBJ2-3 TRBV4-3 CASSQDWGDFGMQYF TGCGCCAGCAGCCAAGATTGGGGGGACTTCGGTATGCAGTATTTT
few . TRBJ1-1 TRBV29-1 CSVTDSLHFTEAFF TGTAGCGTCACAGACAGCCTCCATTTCACTGAAGCTTTCTTT
. . TRBJ2-5 TRBV6-8 CASSSSGLETQYF TGTGCCAGCAGTTCATCGGGTCTGGAGACCCAGTACTTC
. . TRBJ2-7 TRBV29-1 CSVVGGISYEQYF TGCAGCGTTGTGGGTGGGATCTCCTACGAGCAGTACTTC
few . TRBJ2-1 TRBV6-4 CASSVTGGNEQFF TGTGCCAGCAGTGTAACGGGTGGCAATGAGCAGTTCTTC
many TRBD1 TRBJ2-2 TRBV7-6 CASSGTGETGELFF TGTGCCAGCAGTGGGACAGGGGAAACCGGGGAGCTGTTTTTT
. TRBD2 TRBJ2-4 TRBV5-1 CASSFLAGAENIQYF TGCGCCAGCAGCTTCCTAGCGGGGGCCGAAAACATTCAGTACTTC
. . TRBJ2-7 TRBV7-9 CASSADSEQYF TGTGCCAGCAGCGCGGACAGCGAGCAGTACTTC
. TRBD1 TRBJ1-5 TRBV6-1 CASREGWDRGLGNQPQHF TGTGCCAGCAGAGAAGGGTGGGACAGGGGGCTTGGCAATCAGCCCCAGCATTTT
many . TRBJ2-5 TRBV7-2 CASSIGVAEFTETQYF TGTGCCAGCAGCATCGGGGTAGCGGAATTTACAGAGACCCAGTACTTC
. . TRBJ1-6 TRBV27 CASSFLNSPLHF TGTGCCAGCAGTTTTTTGAATTCACCCCTCCACTTT
. . TRBJ2-7 TRBV29-1 CSVEVGPEQYF TGCAGCGTTGAAGTTGGACCCGAGCAGTACTTC
many . TRBJ1-6 TRBV7-2 CASSRGGGYNSPLHF TGTGCCAGCAGCCGGGGGGGAGGGTATAATTCACCCCTCCACTTT
. . TRBJ2-3 TRBV19 CVSSSDREIFGDTQYF TGTGTCAGTAGTAGCGACCGGGAAATCTTTGGAGATACGCAGTATTTT